The sample holds many counts of the clone carrying this T cell receptor beta chain. The antigen is undetermined. The protocol attached unique molecular identifiers to individual cDNA molecules. Via MiXCR, TCRdb re-called the 5' RACE reads, giving one row per CDR3 protein. Of 75,000 to 90,000 distinct CDR3 sequences in the sample, 15% are singletons; the top ten hold less than 7%. V lost 2 bases and J lost 3; bases outside the gene matches: 4. The CDR3 is 16 amino acids. CDR1 and CDR2 from the germline V gene are SGHAT and FQNNGV. The sample belongs to a study of early T cells in non-severe SARS-CoV-2 infection. Study details: RNA in bulk from unsorted whole blood was sequenced, and chains were unpaired.

General study results and limits: Comparison of clonotypes with VDJdb favored anti-spike CD8 responses while missing private and CD4 specificities.

The specimen sequenced was whole blood. This TCR derives from an adult who was a healthcare worker with PCR-confirmed SARS-CoV-2 infection or an uninfected control (not recorded which). V gene TRBV11-2 combines with J gene TRBJ2-1; 10 positions agree with TRBD1. CDR3 protein: CASSLSTGGIYNEQFF. CDR3 nucleotide sequence: TGTGCCAGCAGCTTATCGACAGGGGGCATCTACAATGAGCAGTTCTTC.